This T cell receptor beta chain was sequenced in a study of T cell responses to AZD1222 COVID-19 vaccine. A note on this clone: Its antigen is not known.

CDR1 and CDR2 (germline): SNHLY, FYNNEI. CDR3 size: 19 residues. The V segment lost 3 bases and the J segment 3 bases; nucleotides outside the gene matches: 13. The protocol was immunoSEQ multiplex PCR, while the TCRdb copy is restricted to in-frame clones and leaves out a portion. The sample lists roughly 150,000 clones, about 93% occurring once. Whole-study findings and limits: Clonal diversity was possibly underestimated, and the donors were mostly white British, with more females.

The sequence was obtained from an adult in good health. This specimen was peripheral blood, taken on day 0 of AZD1222 vaccination. The chain has TRBV2 and TRBJ2-2, with 10 bases identical to TRBD2. CDR3 amino acids: CASSEGTSASKAYTGELFF. CDR3 in DNA: TGTGCCAGCAGTGAGGGGACTAGCGCTTCGAAGGCATACACCGGGGAGCTGTTTTTT.